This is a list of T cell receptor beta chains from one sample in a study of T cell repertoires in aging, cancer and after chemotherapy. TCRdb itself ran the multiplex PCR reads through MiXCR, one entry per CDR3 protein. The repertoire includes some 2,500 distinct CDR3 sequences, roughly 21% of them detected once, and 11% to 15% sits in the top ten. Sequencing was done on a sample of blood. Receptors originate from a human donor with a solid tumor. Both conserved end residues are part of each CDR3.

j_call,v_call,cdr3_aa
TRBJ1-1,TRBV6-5,CASSYSLSGGTEAFF
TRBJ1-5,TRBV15,CATSRDLEFSNQPQHF
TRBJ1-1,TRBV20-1,CSARAAMNTEAFF
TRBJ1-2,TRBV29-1,CSVRAGGGGYTF
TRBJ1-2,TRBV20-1,CSARDSNWVNYGYTF
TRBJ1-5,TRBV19,CASSIDGTGRNNQPQHF
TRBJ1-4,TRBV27,CASSLRRGHLTTNEKLFF
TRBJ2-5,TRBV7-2,CASSLVVAETKETQYF
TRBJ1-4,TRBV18,CASSPLRQGSGEKLFF
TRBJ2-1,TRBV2,CAIQNRNEQFF
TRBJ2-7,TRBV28,CASRGWDRGYEQYF
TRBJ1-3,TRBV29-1,CSVAGSGNTIYF
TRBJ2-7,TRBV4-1,CASSQRPRGSYEQYF
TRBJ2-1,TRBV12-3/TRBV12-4,CASSFQLGGEQFF
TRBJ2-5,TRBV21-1,CASSKVGASGRARETQYF
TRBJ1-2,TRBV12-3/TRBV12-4,CASAVGFRDGYTF
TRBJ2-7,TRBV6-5,CASSASPGGGGKGSYEQYF
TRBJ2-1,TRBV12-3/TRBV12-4,CASSSGLAGGHEQFF
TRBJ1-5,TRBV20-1,CSATRRNDQPQHF
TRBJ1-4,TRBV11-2,CASSLFGGPTNEKLFF
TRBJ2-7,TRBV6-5,CATRTGKNEQYF
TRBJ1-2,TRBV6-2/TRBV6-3,CASSYPGGTGGDGSYGYTF
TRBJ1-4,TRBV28,CASTGQDATNEKLFF
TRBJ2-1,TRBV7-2,CASKLGSGDYNEQFF
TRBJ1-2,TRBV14,CASSQPPDIYGYTF
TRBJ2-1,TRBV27,CASSGFGRSNEQFF
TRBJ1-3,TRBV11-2,CASSLVAGAAGNTIYF
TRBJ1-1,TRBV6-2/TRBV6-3,CASSLGGANTEAFF
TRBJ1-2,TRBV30,CAWGGTGLRIRNTF
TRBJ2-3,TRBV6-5,CASSGLAGGYGTDTQYF
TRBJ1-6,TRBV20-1,CSARDPRAGPTSPLHF
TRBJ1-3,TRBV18,CASSPSNSGNTIYF